This T cell receptor (beta chain) was profiled in a study of shared clonotypes between healthy human individuals. Clones were sequenced by immunoSEQ multiplex PCR, and TCRdb holds only the in-frame ones, with some missing. The sample yields about 710,000 clones, less than 80% seen once. The CDR3 covers 18 residues. Germline trimming cut 2 bases from V and 5 bases from J; bases unmatched to any gene: 12. Germline lookup yields CDR1 SGHAT and CDR2 FQNNGV. The clonotype originates from a woman between 25 and 40 years old in good health. V and J are TRBV11-2 and TRBJ2-2; 9 nucleotides match TRBD2. The sample was memory CD4+ T cells sorted from blood. As for subset: CD45RA-negative fraction. CDR3 DNA sequence: TGTGCCAGCAGCTTACGGGGTAGCGGGAGTCGGAGGACCGGGGAGCTGTTTTTT. It codes for CASSLRGSGSRRTGELFF.